A selection of T cell receptor beta chains follows, all from one sample in a study of blood T cell repertoires in COVID-19. Profiling relied on immunoSEQ multiplex PCR, and the TCRdb table lists in-frame clones only, not all of them. The table shows more than 75,000 clones, with roughly 90% occurring only once. Input material: peripheral blood. Receptor source: a middle-aged man with acute or convalescent COVID-19. The CDR3 runs from the conserved cysteine through the conserved F or W. The D gene is left open where the match is weak. The size entry is marked missing in some rows and otherwise reads once, few, many or a size class.

J gene: TRBJ1-5
D gene: NA
V gene: TRBV10-3
clone size: NA
CDR3 protein: CAISEAASQQPQHF
CDR3 DNA: TGTGCCATTAGTGAGGCGGCAAGTCAACAGCCCCAGCATTTT

J gene: TRBJ1-1
D gene: NA
V gene: TRBV30
clone size: few
CDR3 protein: CAWEDRPFRAFF
CDR3 DNA: TGTGCCTGGGAAGACAGACCTTTTAGGGCTTTCTTT

J gene: TRBJ1-3
D gene: NA
V gene: TRBV5-4
clone size: NA
CDR3 protein: CASSYQGLGGNTIYF
CDR3 DNA: TGTGCCAGCAGCTACCAGGGGTTGGGTGGAAACACCATATATTTT

J gene: TRBJ1-5
D gene: NA
V gene: TRBV19
clone size: NA
CDR3 protein: CASKLATGLNQPQHF
CDR3 DNA: TGTGCCAGTAAACTAGCCACAGGACTTAATCAGCCCCAGCATTTT

J gene: TRBJ2-2
D gene: NA
V gene: TRBV3-1/TRBV3-2
clone size: NA
CDR3 protein: CASSQDLGELFF
CDR3 DNA: TGTGCCAGCAGCCAAGATCTCGGGGAGCTGTTTTTT

J gene: TRBJ2-7
D gene: NA
V gene: TRBV3-1/TRBV3-2
clone size: NA
CDR3 protein: CASSQGGGTYEQYF
CDR3 DNA: TGTGCCAGCAGCCAGGGAGGAGGCACCTACGAGCAGTACTTC

J gene: TRBJ2-5
D gene: TRBD1
V gene: TRBV6-5
clone size: NA
CDR3 protein: CASSPDRGETQYF
CDR3 DNA: TGTGCCAGCAGCCCCGACAGGGGTGAGACCCAGTACTTC

J gene: TRBJ2-1
D gene: NA
V gene: TRBV6-5
clone size: NA
CDR3 protein: CASSSLMMGGSNEQFF
CDR3 DNA: TGTGCCAGCAGTTCCCTCATGATGGGGGGTTCCAATGAGCAGTTCTTC

J gene: TRBJ2-3
D gene: NA
V gene: TRBV3-1/TRBV3-2
clone size: once
CDR3 protein: CASSQRAGVGTDTQYF
CDR3 DNA: TGTGCCAGCAGCCAAAGGGCCGGGGTTGGGACAGATACGCAGTATTTT

J gene: TRBJ2-5
D gene: TRBD1
V gene: TRBV4-1
clone size: once
CDR3 protein: CASSQLDREGETQYF
CDR3 DNA: TGCGCCAGCAGCCAACTCGACAGGGAAGGAGAGACCCAGTACTTC

J gene: TRBJ2-1
D gene: TRBD2
V gene: TRBV19
clone size: NA
CDR3 protein: CASSIRTGTTNNEQFF
CDR3 DNA: TGTGCCAGTAGTATAAGAACCGGGACTACAAACAATGAGCAGTTCTTC

J gene: TRBJ2-2
D gene: NA
V gene: TRBV7-3
clone size: NA
CDR3 protein: CASSLMHVGDGTGELFF
CDR3 DNA: TGTGCCAGCAGCTTAATGCACGTGGGAGACGGCACCGGGGAGCTGTTTTTT

J gene: TRBJ2-1
D gene: NA
V gene: TRBV7-9
clone size: NA
CDR3 protein: CASSLSGLGPNEQFF
CDR3 DNA: TGTGCCAGCAGCTTATCGGGACTGGGACCCAATGAGCAGTTCTTC

J gene: TRBJ1-6
D gene: NA
V gene: TRBV7-3
clone size: NA
CDR3 protein: CASSLEGRDYNSPLHF
CDR3 DNA: TGTGCCAGCAGCCTAGAAGGCAGGGATTATAATTCACCCCTCCACTTT

J gene: TRBJ1-2
D gene: TRBD1
V gene: TRBV2
clone size: NA
CDR3 protein: CASSGLQGTYGYTF
CDR3 DNA: TGTGCCAGCAGTGGACTACAGGGGACCTATGGCTACACCTTC

J gene: TRBJ2-2
D gene: NA
V gene: TRBV10-1
clone size: NA
CDR3 protein: CASSSRTAGGELFF
CDR3 DNA: TGCGCCAGCAGTTCCCGGACGGCGGGCGGGGAGCTGTTTTTT

J gene: TRBJ1-5
D gene: NA
V gene: TRBV6-6
clone size: NA
CDR3 protein: CASSKDRLNQPQHF
CDR3 DNA: TGTGCCAGCAGTAAAGACAGACTCAATCAGCCCCAGCATTTT

J gene: TRBJ1-3
D gene: NA
V gene: TRBV2
clone size: NA
CDR3 protein: CASIFSGNTIYF
CDR3 DNA: TGTGCCAGCATATTCTCTGGAAACACCATATATTTT

J gene: TRBJ1-5
D gene: NA
V gene: TRBV12-3/TRBV12-4
clone size: NA
CDR3 protein: CASSPGGNQPQHF
CDR3 DNA: TGTGCCAGCAGTCCTGGGGGGAATCAGCCCCAGCATTTT

J gene: TRBJ2-7
D gene: TRBD2
V gene: TRBV11-2
clone size: once
CDR3 protein: CASSRGTSGTYEQYF
CDR3 DNA: TGTGCCAGCAGCCGGGGGACTAGCGGGACCTACGAGCAGTACTTC

J gene: TRBJ2-1
D gene: TRBD2
V gene: TRBV4-3
clone size: NA
CDR3 protein: CASSQEAASGYNEQFF
CDR3 DNA: TGCGCCAGCAGCCAAGAGGCCGCTAGCGGCTACAATGAGCAGTTCTTC

J gene: TRBJ2-2
D gene: TRBD2
V gene: TRBV9
clone size: NA
CDR3 protein: CASSAGLAGGPGTGELFF
CDR3 DNA: TGTGCCAGCAGCGCGGGACTAGCGGGGGGGCCGGGCACCGGGGAGCTGTTTTTT

J gene: TRBJ2-5
D gene: NA
V gene: TRBV5-1
clone size: NA
CDR3 protein: CASSPWGGEETQYF
CDR3 DNA: TGCGCCAGCTCGCCGTGGGGCGGGGAAGAGACCCAGTACTTC

J gene: TRBJ1-1
D gene: NA
V gene: TRBV29-1
clone size: NA
CDR3 protein: CSVVPGTEAFF
CDR3 DNA: TGCAGCGTTGTCCCCGGCACTGAAGCTTTCTTT

J gene: TRBJ1-6
D gene: NA
V gene: TRBV18
clone size: NA
CDR3 protein: CASSPDGSSPLHF
CDR3 DNA: TGTGCCAGCTCACCGGACGGGAGTTCACCCCTCCACTTT

J gene: TRBJ1-6
D gene: TRBD1
V gene: TRBV9
clone size: NA
CDR3 protein: CASSAYLTGPNSPLHF
CDR3 DNA: TGTGCCAGCAGCGCCTATCTGACAGGGCCGAATTCACCCCTCCACTTT

J gene: TRBJ1-3
D gene: NA
V gene: TRBV3-1/TRBV3-2
clone size: NA
CDR3 protein: CASSPRRNTIYF
CDR3 DNA: TGTGCCAGCAGCCCTAGGAGAAACACCATATATTTT

J gene: TRBJ2-7
D gene: NA
V gene: TRBV6-5
clone size: NA
CDR3 protein: CASRPRVSSHYEQYF
CDR3 DNA: TGTGCCAGCAGGCCCCGGGTCTCAAGCCACTACGAGCAGTACTTC

J gene: TRBJ2-1
D gene: TRBD1
V gene: TRBV12-5
clone size: NA
CDR3 protein: CASSTGQGVNNEQFF
CDR3 DNA: TGTGCTAGTTCAACGGGACAGGGCGTGAATAATGAGCAGTTCTTC

J gene: TRBJ1-5
D gene: TRBD1
V gene: TRBV28
clone size: NA
CDR3 protein: CASSLTGSGQPQHF
CDR3 DNA: TGTGCCAGCAGTTTGACAGGGTCTGGGCAGCCCCAGCATTTT

J gene: TRBJ1-2
D gene: TRBD1
V gene: TRBV4-3
clone size: NA
CDR3 protein: CASSQDAIQGARYTF
CDR3 DNA: TGCGCCAGCAGCCAAGATGCAATACAGGGGGCAAGATACACCTTC

J gene: TRBJ1-2
D gene: NA
V gene: TRBV29-1
clone size: few
CDR3 protein: CSVAEGSFYGYTF
CDR3 DNA: TGCAGCGTTGCGGAGGGATCTTTCTATGGCTACACCTTC

J gene: TRBJ1-1
D gene: NA
V gene: TRBV4-1
clone size: NA
CDR3 protein: CASSQAGVGDTEAFF
CDR3 DNA: TGCGCCAGCAGCCAAGCGGGGGTCGGGGACACTGAAGCTTTCTTT

J gene: TRBJ2-7
D gene: NA
V gene: TRBV7-8
clone size: once
CDR3 protein: CASSAHSGLSSYEQYF
CDR3 DNA: TGTGCCAGCAGCGCCCACAGTGGATTAAGCTCCTACGAGCAGTACTTC

J gene: TRBJ1-4
D gene: TRBD1
V gene: TRBV5-6
clone size: NA
CDR3 protein: CASSPRTGNEKLFF
CDR3 DNA: TGTGCCAGCAGCCCGCGGACAGGGAATGAAAAACTGTTTTTT

J gene: TRBJ2-1
D gene: TRBD2
V gene: TRBV19
clone size: NA
CDR3 protein: CASRRTSVAYNEQFF
CDR3 DNA: TGTGCCAGTAGGAGGACTAGCGTCGCCTACAATGAGCAGTTCTTC

J gene: TRBJ1-5
D gene: TRBD1
V gene: TRBV28
clone size: NA
CDR3 protein: CASSLGQGDQPQHF
CDR3 DNA: TGTGCCAGCAGCCTTGGACAGGGAGATCAGCCCCAGCATTTT

J gene: TRBJ2-1
D gene: NA
V gene: TRBV7-3
clone size: NA
CDR3 protein: CASSLRPADNEQFF
CDR3 DNA: TGTGCCAGCAGCTTAAGGCCTGCAGACAATGAGCAGTTCTTC

J gene: TRBJ2-2
D gene: NA
V gene: TRBV7-2
clone size: NA
CDR3 protein: CASSWGGAPGELFF
CDR3 DNA: TGTGCCAGCAGCTGGGGGGGCGCCCCCGGGGAGCTGTTTTTT

J gene: TRBJ1-5
D gene: NA
V gene: TRBV11-2
clone size: few
CDR3 protein: CASSLVARGQPQHF
CDR3 DNA: TGTGCCAGCAGCTTAGTTGCCAGGGGACAGCCCCAGCATTTT

J gene: TRBJ2-7
D gene: TRBD1
V gene: TRBV6-5
clone size: NA
CDR3 protein: CASSPGTGNEQYF
CDR3 DNA: TGTGCCAGCAGCCCCGGGACAGGGAACGAGCAGTACTTC

J gene: TRBJ2-6
D gene: NA
V gene: TRBV16
clone size: NA
CDR3 protein: CASSQLSGANVLTF
CDR3 DNA: TGTGCCAGCAGCCAACTCTCTGGGGCCAACGTCCTGACTTTC